This T cell receptor beta chain was sequenced in a study of CD8+ T cells in alopecia areata. The CDR3 runs to 14 residues. From germline, CDR1 is GTSNPN and CDR2 SVGIG (reference sequence). V lost 2 bases, J lost 8 bases, and 6 bases stayed unmatched. A word on this clone: Its antigen is currently unknown.

RNA, once extracted, was reverse transcribed into cDNA for use as the sequencing template. Measured with immunoSEQ multiplex PCR; TCRdb has only the in-frame clones, and not every one. The repertoire holds over 150,000 clones, with 56% as singletons. Whole-study results and caveats: Researchers report lesional scalp, most notably alopecia totalis/universalis, outstripped normal scalp in clonality. Scalp specimens additionally yield sequences from normal skin's resident alphabeta T cells.

The rearrangement links TRBV30 to TRBJ2-1; 10 bases fit TRBD2. Material: CD8+ T cells sorted from blood. The source of this sequence is a human donor in good health. The CDR3 spells CAWSKAGGQDEQFF. CDR3 bases: TGTGCCTGGAGTAAAGCGGGGGGGCAAGATGAGCAGTTCTTC.